This is a list of T cell receptor beta chains from one sample in a study of T-cell reconstitution after alpha-beta-depleted transplantation in children. TCRdb analysed the PCR reads with MiXCR anew, one entry per CDR3 protein. The table has more than 550,000 distinct CDR3 sequences, about 10% seen once. The input for sequencing was PBMCs from the stem cell graft donor, taken from the stem cell graft. These receptors originate from a human donor who donated a stem cell graft to a child with acute myeloid leukemia. The CDR3 runs from the conserved cysteine through the conserved F or W. D genes are given only for firm matches. Some rows mark clone size as missing; the rest say once, few, many or name a class of expanded clone.

>TRBJ2-5|many|NA|TRBV20-1
TGCAGTGCTAGTCCCCGGGGGATGGCCCAGTACTTC
CSASPRGMAQYF
>TRBJ1-3|NA|NA|TRBV2
TGTGCCAGCACTTTGAGGTGGAGGGAATCTGGAAACACCATATATTTT
CASTLRWRESGNTIYF
>TRBJ1-1|NA|NA|TRBV5-1
TGCGCCAGCAGCACAGGGACGTCTCAACGGCTCGGGAACACTGAAGCTTTCTTT
CASSTGTSQRLGNTEAFF
>TRBJ1-2|NA|NA|TRBV2
TGTGCCAGCCAAGACTATGGCTACACCTTC
CASQDYGYTF
>TRBJ2-6|NA|TRBD1|TRBV27
TGTGCCAGCAGTCCCGCACAGGGGGCGAAATCTGGGGCCAACGTCCTGACTTTC
CASSPAQGAKSGANVLTF
>TRBJ2-7|few|NA|TRBV12-3/TRBV12-4
TGTGCCAGCAGTTTAGAAGGGAACCACGAGCAGTACTTC
CASSLEGNHEQYF
>TRBJ1-2|few|NA|TRBV20-1
TGCAGTGCCCCAAAGGGGGTTGGCTATGGCTACACCTTC
CSAPKGVGYGYTF
>TRBJ2-2|NA|NA|TRBV19
TGTGCCAGTAGGGAACGGGCAGGGAACACCGGGGAGCTGTTTTTT
CASRERAGNTGELFF
>TRBJ2-5|few|NA|TRBV5-1
TGCGCCAGCAGCTTGCCGGCCGGCTCTCAAGAGACCCAGTACTTC
CASSLPAGSQETQYF
>TRBJ2-7|few|NA|TRBV7-6
TGTGCCAGCAGCACGGGACTCCACTCCTACGAGCAGTACTTC
CASSTGLHSYEQYF
>TRBJ1-5|NA|NA|TRBV12-5
TGTGCTAGTGGTTTGGTTAAGGGCAGTAAGGGGGGACCCTCTCAGCCCCAGCATTTT
CASGLVKGSKGGPSQPQHF
>TRBJ1-1|many|TRBD1|TRBV12-3/TRBV12-4
TGTGCCAGCAGGCCAGGACAGGGGCGTATGAACACTGAAGCTTTCTTT
CASRPGQGRMNTEAFF
>TRBJ2-7|many|NA|TRBV12-3/TRBV12-4
TGTGCCAGCAGTTTAGCGCGCGTCGGGAGCCACGAGCAGTACTTC
CASSLARVGSHEQYF
>TRBJ2-5|few|NA|TRBV25-1
TGTGCCAGCAGTGCCGGGCCAGCGGCGACCCAGTACTTC
CASSAGPAATQYF
>TRBJ1-6|many|NA|TRBV6-1
TGTGCCAGCAGCGTCAACGTAGGGTCACCCCTCCACTTT
CASSVNVGSPLHF
>TRBJ2-2|few|NA|TRBV6-5
TGTGCCAGCAGTTACTCGATCCGACAGACGAACACCGGGGAGCTGTTTTTT
CASSYSIRQTNTGELFF
>TRBJ1-3|NA|NA|TRBV4-3
TGCGCCAGCAGCCAAGATGGCCGCGCTGGAAACACCATATATTTT
CASSQDGRAGNTIYF
>TRBJ2-2|NA|TRBD2|TRBV27
TGTGCCAGCAGTTTATTCTCTAGCGGGAGGGCGAACACCGGGGTGCTGTTTTTT
CASSLFSSGRANTGVLFF
>TRBJ2-1|NA|NA|TRBV20-1
TGCAGTGCTAGAGGGGCGTCTCTGGGGAACAATGAGCAGTTCTTC
CSARGASLGNNEQFF
>TRBJ2-1|NA|NA|TRBV4-3
TGCGCCAGCAGCCAAGATAGAGGGGGGATCGGATACAATGAGCAGTTCTTC
CASSQDRGGIGYNEQFF
>TRBJ1-2|few|TRBD1|TRBV5-1
TGCGCCAGCAGCTTGGCGGGACAGGCGAAGTATGGCTACACCTTC
CASSLAGQAKYGYTF
>TRBJ2-5|NA|NA|TRBV7-8
TGTGCCAGCAGCTTTTATGCTGAAGAGAGGAAGACCCAGTACTTC
CASSFYAEERKTQYF
>TRBJ2-7|few|NA|TRBV20-1
TGCAGTGCTAGAGATTTATTACTAGGGGGACCGCAGAGCGAGCAGTACTTC
CSARDLLLGGPQSEQYF
>TRBJ2-3|few|TRBD1|TRBV5-5
TGTGCCAGCAGCTTGGTTGTTGGACAGGGGTCGGGGTCAGATACGCAGTATTTT
CASSLVVGQGSGSDTQYF
>TRBJ1-5|few|NA|TRBV29-1
TGCAGCGTTGCCGAGTCGTTCAATCAGCCCCAGCATTTT
CSVAESFNQPQHF
>TRBJ2-4|many|NA|TRBV5-1
TGCGCCAGCAGCTTGGATGCAGCCAAAAACATTCAGTACTTC
CASSLDAAKNIQYF
>TRBJ2-2|many|TRBD1|TRBV29-1
TGCAGCGCCTCTTCCCCGGGACAGGGACCCGGGGAGCTGTTTTTT
CSASSPGQGPGELFF
>TRBJ2-7|many|NA|TRBV20-1
TGCAGTGCTACCTCCTGGGGGGGGCAAGATATCCCCTACGAGCAGTACTTC
CSATSWGGQDIPYEQYF
>TRBJ1-5|NA|NA|TRBV20-1
TGCAGTGCTACCCGGGAATATAGCAATCAGCCCCAGCATTTT
CSATREYSNQPQHF
>TRBJ1-3|few|NA|TRBV20-1
TGCAGTGCTAGAGAGAGTTCCCCTGGAAACACCATATATTTT
CSARESSPGNTIYF
>TRBJ2-3|few|NA|TRBV24-1
TGTGCCACCAGTGCCGTCCCGGGGGCGGGAGAGGGAGATACGCAGTATTTT
CATSAVPGAGEGDTQYF
>TRBJ2-7|NA|NA|TRBV2
TGTGCCAGCAGGAGCCCAGGGAGCTCCTACGAGCAGTACTTC
CASRSPGSSYEQYF
>TRBJ2-5|NA|TRBD2|TRBV9
TGTGCCAGCGGCTCCGGGACTAGAGGCCAAGAGGCCCAGTACTTC
CASGSGTRGQEAQYF
>TRBJ2-2|NA|NA|TRBV15
TGTGCCACCAGCCGTCCGCTAGCTTCCGCCGGGGAGCTGTTTTTT
CATSRPLASAGELFF
>TRBJ1-6|few|NA|TRBV30
TGTGCCTGGAGTGTAAGGGGATCCTATAATTCACCCCTCCACTTT
CAWSVRGSYNSPLHF
>TRBJ2-7|few|NA|TRBV12-3/TRBV12-4
TGTGCCAGCAGTGGGGGGGGGACAGGATATGGCTACGAGCAGTACTTC
CASSGGGTGYGYEQYF
>TRBJ1-3|NA|NA|TRBV15
TGTGCCACCAGCGGAGACAGTGGAAACACCATATATTTT
CATSGDSGNTIYF